The sequence of this TCR beta chain was determined in a study of blood T cell repertoires in COVID-19. Study in general: Material from acute and convalescent COVID-19 was sourced from the United States, Italy and Spain. Sources were T cells, B-cell-depleted T cells, or PBMCs; the material itself was cDNA or gDNA.

Participants came from under 30 US areas, aged about 18 to 100 years. TCRdb's copy holds only in-frame clones and misses some; the assay was immunoSEQ multiplex PCR. This table holds roughly 380,000 clones, over 75% found once. CDR3 length: 14 residues. The ends were cut back, 2 bases at V and 5 bases at J, with 9 bases in the middle. Germline V gene lookup returns CDR1 MNHEY and CDR2 SMNVEV (reference sequence). The specimen sequenced was PBMCs or T cells enriched from blood (not recorded which). The receptor comes from a woman aged 30 to 39 who had recovered from COVID-19. V and J are TRBV27 and TRBJ1-4; D unresolved. CDR3 sequence (DNA): TGTGCCAGCAGTTTAAATGGCGGGAATGAAAAACTGTTTTTT. Translating it yields CASSLNGGNEKLFF.